This is a list of T cell receptor beta chains from one sample in a study of cytomegalovirus exposure and HLA in healthy donors. Sequenced by immunoSEQ multiplex PCR; TCRdb stores in-frame clones only, minus some. Recorded for this sample: some 110,000 clones. The sample taken for sequencing was PBMCs. The receptors stem from a man aged 25-40 years in good health and CMV-seronegative. The CDR3 runs from the conserved cysteine through the conserved F or W. The order of the fields is V gene, D gene, J gene, CDR3 length, CDR3 protein, CDR3 DNA. The D gene is left open where the match is weak.

>TRBV29-1|.|TRBJ2-7|12
CSGSTEAYEQYF
TGCAGCGGTTCCACTGAAGCCTACGAGCAGTACTTC
>TRBV28|TRBD1|TRBJ2-6|16
CASSLGTEAGANVLTF
TGTGCCAGCAGTTTGGGGACAGAGGCTGGGGCCAACGTCCTGACTTTC
>TRBV7-9|.|TRBJ1-3|13
CASSSRSGNTIYF
TGTGCCAGCAGCTCCAGGTCTGGAAACACCATATATTTT
>TRBV5-1|TRBD1|TRBJ1-1|14
CASSYGTANTEAFF
TGCGCCAGCAGCTACGGGACAGCGAACACTGAAGCTTTCTTT
>TRBV2|TRBD2|TRBJ2-4|15
CASSEGLAGGNIQYF
TGTGCCAGCAGTGAAGGCCTAGCGGGAGGGAACATTCAGTACTTC
>TRBV4-3|TRBD2|TRBJ2-5|17
CASSQYPSGGSGETQYF
TGCGCCAGCAGCCAATATCCTAGCGGGGGTTCTGGGGAGACCCAGTACTTC
>TRBV2|.|TRBJ2-7|13
CASSERLFYEQYF
TGTGCCAGCAGTGAGAGGCTTTTTTACGAGCAGTACTTC
>TRBV19|TRBD2|TRBJ2-7|14
CASSIAGGPYEQYF
TGTGCCAGTAGTATAGCGGGAGGCCCCTACGAGCAGTACTTC
>TRBV30|TRBD2|TRBJ2-7|13
CAWSITSGRVQYF
TGTGCCTGGAGTATTACTAGCGGGAGGGTGCAGTACTTC
>TRBV2|TRBD1|TRBJ1-4|14
CASRGTVSNEKLFF
TGTGCCAGCAGGGGGACAGTGAGTAATGAAAAACTGTTTTTT
>TRBV5-1|.|TRBJ2-7|14
CASSSGHGSYEQYF
TGCGCCAGCAGCTCGGGCCACGGGAGCTACGAGCAGTACTTC
>TRBV7-8|TRBD1|TRBJ2-7|12
CASSRTGNKQYF
TGTGCCAGCAGCAGGACAGGGAATAAGCAGTACTTC
>TRBV28|TRBD2|TRBJ2-7|15
CASSSPTSGTYEQYF
TGTGCCAGCAGTTCCCCTACTAGCGGTACCTACGAGCAGTACTTC
>TRBV9|.|TRBJ1-5|14
CASSVDQAYQPQHF
TGTGCCAGCAGCGTAGACCAAGCTTATCAGCCCCAGCATTTT
>TRBV29-1|TRBD2|TRBJ2-2|14
CSVKLAGVTGELFF
TGCAGCGTCAAACTAGCGGGAGTTACCGGGGAGCTGTTTTTT
>TRBV28|TRBD1|TRBJ2-7|14
CASTGTGGSYEQYF
TGTGCCAGCACCGGGACAGGGGGCTCCTACGAGCAGTACTTC
>TRBV6-5|.|TRBJ2-7|11
CASRYLYEQYF
TGTGCCAGCAGGTACCTCTACGAGCAGTACTTC
>TRBV4-1|.|TRBJ1-1|16
CASSQPQGLGNTEAFF
TGCGCCAGCAGCCAGCCTCAGGGGTTGGGGAACACTGAAGCTTTCTTT
>TRBV5-1|.|TRBJ1-3|14
CASSFSINGNTIYF
TGCGCCAGCAGCTTTAGCATTAATGGAAACACCATATATTTT
>TRBV19|TRBD1|TRBJ2-5|15
CASSYSGQGTETQYF
TGTGCCAGTAGCTACTCTGGACAGGGCACAGAGACCCAGTACTTC
>TRBV21-1|.|TRBJ2-7|14
CASSFRTGGLEQYF
TGTGCCAGCAGCTTCCGGACAGGGGGTCTCGAGCAGTACTTC
>TRBV30|.|TRBJ1-1|12
CAWAAGNTEAFF
TGTGCCTGGGCCGCAGGGAACACTGAAGCTTTCTTT
>TRBV5-1|.|TRBJ2-1|15
CASSLDRVSYNEQFF
TGCGCCAGCAGCTTGGACAGGGTTTCATACAATGAGCAGTTCTTC
>TRBV2|.|TRBJ2-5|14
CASSGSEFQETQYF
TGTGCCAGCAGTGGTAGTGAGTTTCAAGAGACCCAGTACTTC
>TRBV4-1|TRBD2|TRBJ2-1|16
CASSQDAAASGPKQFF
TGCGCCAGCAGCCAAGACGCGGCGGCTAGCGGTCCAAAGCAGTTCTTC
>TRBV2|.|TRBJ1-6|15
CASRPLGVANSPLHF
TGTGCCAGCAGACCCCTAGGGGTAGCTAATTCACCCCTCCACTTT
>TRBV7-2|TRBD2|TRBJ2-2|15
CASSLELADTGELFF
TGTGCCAGCAGCTTAGAACTAGCGGACACCGGGGAGCTGTTTTTT